This TCR beta chain was captured by sequencing in a study of T cell responses to AZD1222 COVID-19 vaccine. The assay was immunoSEQ multiplex PCR, and TCRdb's table has in-frame clones only and misses some. The sample has 150,000 to 200,000 clones; over 80% are singletons. CDR1 is MGHRA, CDR2 YSYEKL, per germline. This CDR3 is 15 amino acids long. V lost 5 bases and J lost 0, with 13 bases in between. The chain is built from TRBV4-1 and TRBJ1-1; D uncertain. The sequence was collected from an adult who received the MenACWY meningococcal vaccine as a control. Here the sequenced sample was peripheral blood, taken 28 days after the second dose of the MenACWY control vaccine. This CDR3 is CASSVRVSLNTEAFF. The CDR3 coding sequence is TGCGCCAGCAGCGTACGTGTCAGTCTGAACACTGAAGCTTTCTTT.